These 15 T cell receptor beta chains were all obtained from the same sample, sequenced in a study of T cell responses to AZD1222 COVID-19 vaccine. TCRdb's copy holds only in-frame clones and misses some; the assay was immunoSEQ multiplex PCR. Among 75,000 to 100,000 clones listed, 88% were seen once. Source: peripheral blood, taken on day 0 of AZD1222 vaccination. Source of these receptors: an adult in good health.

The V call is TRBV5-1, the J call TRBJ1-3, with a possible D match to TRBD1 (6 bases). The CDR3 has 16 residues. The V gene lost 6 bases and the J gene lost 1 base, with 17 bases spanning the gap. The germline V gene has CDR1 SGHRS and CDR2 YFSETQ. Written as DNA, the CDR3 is TGCGCCAGCACCGACCCCACAGGGATTTCTGGAAACACCATATATTTT. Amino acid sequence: CASTDPTGISGNTIYF.

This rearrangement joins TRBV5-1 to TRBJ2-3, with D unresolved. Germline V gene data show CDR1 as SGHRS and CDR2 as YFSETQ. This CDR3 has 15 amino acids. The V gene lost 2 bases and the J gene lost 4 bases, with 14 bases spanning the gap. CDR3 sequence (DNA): TGCGCCAGCAGCTTACGAGGCTTAAGATCAGATACGCAGTATTTT. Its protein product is CASSLRGLRSDTQYF.

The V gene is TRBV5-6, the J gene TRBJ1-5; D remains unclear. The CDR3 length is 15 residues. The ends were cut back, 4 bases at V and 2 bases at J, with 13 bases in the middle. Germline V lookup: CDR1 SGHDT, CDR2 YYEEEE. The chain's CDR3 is CASSLLQGGNQPQHF. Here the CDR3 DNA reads TGTGCCAGCAGCCTTCTGCAAGGAGGCAATCAGCCCCAGCATTTT.

The CDR3 nucleotides are TGTGCCAGCAGCTTAGTTGTGCCTACTAACTATGGCTACACCTTC. It codes for CASSLVVPTNYGYTF. This chain uses TRBV7-9 with TRBJ1-2; D is unresolved. The length of the CDR3 is 15 residues. The V end lost 1 base, the J end lost 0 bases, and 9 bases lay between the germline ends. The germline V gene has CDR1 SEHNR and CDR2 FQNEAQ (reference sequence).

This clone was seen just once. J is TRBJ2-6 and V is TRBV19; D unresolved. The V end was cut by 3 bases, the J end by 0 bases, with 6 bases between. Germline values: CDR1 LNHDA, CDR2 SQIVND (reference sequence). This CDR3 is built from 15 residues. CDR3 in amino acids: CASSIWDSGANVLTF. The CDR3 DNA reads TGTGCCAGTAGTATTTGGGACTCTGGGGCCAACGTCCTGACTTTC.

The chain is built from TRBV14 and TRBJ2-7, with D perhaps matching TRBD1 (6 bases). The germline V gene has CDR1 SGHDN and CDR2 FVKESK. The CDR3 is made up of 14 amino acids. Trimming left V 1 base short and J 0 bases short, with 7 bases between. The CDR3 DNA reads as TGTGCCAGCAGCCAAGCCAGGGGCTCCTACGAGCAGTACTTC. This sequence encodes CASSQARGSYEQYF.

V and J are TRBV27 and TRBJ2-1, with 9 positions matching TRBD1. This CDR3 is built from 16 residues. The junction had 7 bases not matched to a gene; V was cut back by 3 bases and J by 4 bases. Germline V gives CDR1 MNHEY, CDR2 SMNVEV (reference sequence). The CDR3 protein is CASSFYGTGSYNEQFF. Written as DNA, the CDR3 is TGTGCCAGCAGTTTTTACGGGACAGGGTCATACAATGAGCAGTTCTTC.

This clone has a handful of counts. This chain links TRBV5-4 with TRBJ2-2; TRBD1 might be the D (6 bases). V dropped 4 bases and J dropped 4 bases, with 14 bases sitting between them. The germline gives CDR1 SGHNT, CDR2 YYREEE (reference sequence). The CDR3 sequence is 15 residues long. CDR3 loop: CASSKGTGSTGELFF. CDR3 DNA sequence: TGTGCCAGCAGCAAGGGTACAGGGAGCACCGGGGAGCTGTTTTTT.

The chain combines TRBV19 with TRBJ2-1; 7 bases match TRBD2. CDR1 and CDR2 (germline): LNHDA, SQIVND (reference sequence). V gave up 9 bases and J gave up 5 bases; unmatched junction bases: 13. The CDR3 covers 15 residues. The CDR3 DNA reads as TGTGCCAGCCAGCTGACTAGCTATCTTAACAATGAGCAGTTCTTC. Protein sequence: CASQLTSYLNNEQFF. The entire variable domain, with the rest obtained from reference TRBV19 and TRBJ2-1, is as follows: DGGITQSPKYLFRKEGQNVTLSCEQNLNHDAMYWYRQDPGQGLRLIYYSQIVNDFQKGDIAEGYSVSREKKESFPLTVTSAQKNPTAFYLCASQLTSYLNNEQFFGPGTRLTVL.

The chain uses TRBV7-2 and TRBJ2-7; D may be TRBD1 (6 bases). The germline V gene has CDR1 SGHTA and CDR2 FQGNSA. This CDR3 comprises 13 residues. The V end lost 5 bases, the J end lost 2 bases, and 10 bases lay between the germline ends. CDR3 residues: CASSDRQAYEQYF. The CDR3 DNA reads TGTGCCAGCAGCGACCGACAGGCCTACGAGCAGTACTTC. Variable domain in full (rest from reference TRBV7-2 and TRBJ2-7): GAGVSQSPSNKVTEKGKDVELRCDPISGHTALYWYRQSLGQGLEFLIYFQGNSAPDKSGLPSDRFSAERTGGSVSTLTIQRTQQEDSAVYLCASSDRQAYEQYFGPGTRLTVT.

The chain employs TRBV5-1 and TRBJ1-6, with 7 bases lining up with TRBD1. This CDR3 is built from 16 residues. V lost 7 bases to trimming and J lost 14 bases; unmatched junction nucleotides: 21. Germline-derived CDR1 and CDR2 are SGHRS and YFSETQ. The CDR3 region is CASRPSPGTDPFTLHF. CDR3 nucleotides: TGCGCCAGCCGACCTTCACCCGGGACAGACCCTTTCACCCTCCACTTT.

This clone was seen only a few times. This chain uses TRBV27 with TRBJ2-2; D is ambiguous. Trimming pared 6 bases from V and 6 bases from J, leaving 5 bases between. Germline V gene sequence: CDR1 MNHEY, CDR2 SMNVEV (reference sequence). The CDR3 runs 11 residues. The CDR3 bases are TGTGCCAGCAGCTTCTCCGGGGAGCTGTTTTTT. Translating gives CASSFSGELFF.

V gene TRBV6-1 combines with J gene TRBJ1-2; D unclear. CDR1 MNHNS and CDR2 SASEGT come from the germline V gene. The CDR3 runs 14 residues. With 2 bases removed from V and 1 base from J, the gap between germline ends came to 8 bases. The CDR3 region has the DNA TGTGCCAGCAGTGAAATGGGCCTTAACTATGGCTACACCTTC. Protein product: CASSEMGLNYGYTF.

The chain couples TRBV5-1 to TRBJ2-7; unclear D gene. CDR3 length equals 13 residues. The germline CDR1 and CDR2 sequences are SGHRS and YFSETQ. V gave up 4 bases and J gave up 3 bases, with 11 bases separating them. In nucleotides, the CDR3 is TGCGCCAGCAGCGTCGGGTCGTACTACGAGCAGTACTTC. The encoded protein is CASSVGSYYEQYF. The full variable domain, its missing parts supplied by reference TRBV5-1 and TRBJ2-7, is KAGVTQTPRYLIKTRGQQVTLSCSPISGHRSVSWYQQTPGQGLQFLFEYFSETQRNKGNFPGRFSGRQFSNSRSEMNVSTLELGDSALYLCASSVGSYYEQYFGPGTRLTVT.

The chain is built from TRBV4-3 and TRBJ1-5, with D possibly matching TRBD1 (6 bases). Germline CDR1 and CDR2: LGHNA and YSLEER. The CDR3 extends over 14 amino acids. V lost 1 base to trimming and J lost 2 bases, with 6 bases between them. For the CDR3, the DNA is TGCGCCAGCAGCCAAGGACAGGGCAATCAGCCCCAGCATTTT. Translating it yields CASSQGQGNQPQHF.